A selection of T cell receptor beta chains follows, all from one sample in a study of vaccination and CD4 T cells after COVID-19. Via MiXCR, TCRdb re-called the PCR reads, giving one row per CDR3 protein. The top ten hold roughly 60% of the sample, which has under 3,000 distinct CDR3 sequences, around 40% seen once. The antigens for these receptors are not known. The specimen was CD4+ T cells from blood, cultured in vitro. The receptors here all came from a human donor in good health. CDR3s include the opening cysteine and the closing phenylalanine or tryptophan. A D gene is named only where the DNA matches it firmly. For some rows the clone size is stated as once, few or many, or as a class when expanded; others skip it.

V: TRBV7-9
J: TRBJ2-1
size: -
D: TRBD1
DNA: TGCGCCAGCAGCAGTAGGACAGGGGCGGACAATGAGCAGTTCTTC
CDR3: CASSSRTGADNEQFF

V: TRBV6-1
J: TRBJ2-2
size: -
D: -
DNA: TGTGCCAGCAGTGCCCCCAACACCGGGGAGCTGTTTTTT
CDR3: CASSAPNTGELFF

V: TRBV7-3
J: TRBJ2-3
size: few
D: -
DNA: TGTGCCAGCAGCTTAAGTTTAAGGGTAGGAGCAGATACGCAGTATTTT
CDR3: CASSLSLRVGADTQYF

V: TRBV10-3
J: TRBJ2-1
size: few
D: -
DNA: TGTGCCACCAAAGGTAACAATGAGCAGTTCTTC
CDR3: CATKGNNEQFF

V: TRBV6-1
J: TRBJ2-1
size: once
D: -
DNA: TGTGCCAGCAGTAAGGGCCCTCACAATGAGCAGTTCTTC
CDR3: CASSKGPHNEQFF

V: TRBV6-1
J: TRBJ2-3
size: few
D: TRBD2
DNA: TGTGCCAGCAGTAGAAAGACTAGCGGACACACAGATACGCAGTATTTT
CDR3: CASSRKTSGHTDTQYF

V: TRBV5-4
J: TRBJ2-3
size: once
D: -
DNA: TGTGCCAGCAGCTTGGGCCACACTTGGGGCACAGATACGCAGTATTTT
CDR3: CASSLGHTWGTDTQYF

V: TRBV5-1
J: TRBJ1-5
size: -
D: TRBD1
DNA: TGCGCCAGCAGCTTAGGGACAGAAGGTTTGCCCCAGCATTTT
CDR3: CASSLGTEGLPQHF

V: TRBV6-1
J: TRBJ1-2
size: -
D: -
DNA: TGTGCCAGCAGTATCCGACGGAGTTCCTATGGCTACACCTTC
CDR3: CASSIRRSSYGYTF

V: TRBV28
J: TRBJ2-7
size: -
D: -
DNA: TGTGCCAGCAGGACCGCGGGGCTCGAGCAGTACTTC
CDR3: CASRTAGLEQYF

V: TRBV6-2/TRBV6-3
J: TRBJ2-3
size: -
D: -
DNA: TGTGCCAGCAGGGTACGGGATACGCAGTATTTT
CDR3: CASRVRDTQYF

V: TRBV5-1
J: TRBJ2-7
size: few
D: -
DNA: TGCGCCAGCTCCCCCGGAACCCTCGGCGGGGAGCAGTACTTC
CDR3: CASSPGTLGGEQYF

V: TRBV12-3/TRBV12-4
J: TRBJ2-7
size: -
D: -
DNA: TGTGCCAGCAGTTTAAGGGAGAGCTCCTACGAGCAGTACTTC
CDR3: CASSLRESSYEQYF

V: TRBV6-5
J: TRBJ2-2
size: few
D: TRBD1
DNA: TGTGCCAGCAGTTACAAAAGGGGGCTAGCCGGGGAGCTGTTTTTT
CDR3: CASSYKRGLAGELFF

V: TRBV12-3/TRBV12-4
J: TRBJ1-5
size: -
D: TRBD1
DNA: TGTGCCAGCAGTTTGGACAGGAATCAGCCCCAGCATTTT
CDR3: CASSLDRNQPQHF

V: TRBV5-1
J: TRBJ2-7
size: -
D: -
DNA: TGCGCCAGCAGCTCCGGTGGGGGCTACGAGCAGTACTTC
CDR3: CASSSGGGYEQYF

V: TRBV7-2
J: TRBJ1-2
size: few
D: -
DNA: TGTGCCAGCAGCTTAGCGGGCCGGGGCTATGGCTACACCTTC
CDR3: CASSLAGRGYGYTF

V: TRBV7-2
J: TRBJ2-2
size: few
D: TRBD2
DNA: TGTGCCAGTGGACTAGCGGGAGGGCCCAGCACCGGGGAGCTGTTTTTT
CDR3: CASGLAGGPSTGELFF

V: TRBV5-4
J: TRBJ2-5
size: -
D: -
DNA: TGTGCCAGCAGCTTGGAGTTCGCGGCCCAGTACTTC
CDR3: CASSLEFAAQYF

V: TRBV20-1
J: TRBJ1-1
size: -
D: -
DNA: TGCAGTGCTAGACAGCCGCAGGGTGGAGCTTTCTTT
CDR3: CSARQPQGGAFF

V: TRBV5-1
J: TRBJ2-5
size: -
D: -
DNA: TGCGCCAGCAGCTTGGGGACGGCGGAGGAGACCCAGTACTTC
CDR3: CASSLGTAEETQYF

V: TRBV27
J: TRBJ1-6
size: few
D: -
DNA: TGTGCCAGCAGTTTAGGACGACAGGCCCGGGGGGATTCACCCCTCCACTTT
CDR3: CASSLGRQARGDSPLHF

V: TRBV19
J: TRBJ2-6
size: -
D: -
DNA: TGTGCCGTGATCTCTGGGGCCAACGTCCTGACTTTC
CDR3: CAVISGANVLTF

V: TRBV6-2/TRBV6-3
J: TRBJ2-6
size: -
D: -
DNA: TGTGCCAGCTTGACCGGGGGTTCTGGGGCCAACGTCCTGACTTTC
CDR3: CASLTGGSGANVLTF

V: TRBV18
J: TRBJ1-1
size: few
D: -
DNA: TGTGCCAGCTCCCCATATGGCCAAGACAACACTGAAGCTTTCTTT
CDR3: CASSPYGQDNTEAFF

V: TRBV6-2/TRBV6-3
J: TRBJ1-5
size: few
D: -
DNA: TGTGCCAGCAGTTACGGAGACAGTATCAATCAGCCCCAGCATTTT
CDR3: CASSYGDSINQPQHF

V: TRBV5-4
J: TRBJ2-5
size: once
D: -
DNA: TGTGCCAGCAGCTTGATTCCAGGGAGAGGTGGTGAGACCCAGTACTTC
CDR3: CASSLIPGRGGETQYF

V: TRBV7-2
J: TRBJ2-7
size: -
D: TRBD1
DNA: TGTGCCACCTCCCGGACAGGGACTTTCTACGAGCAGTACTTC
CDR3: CATSRTGTFYEQYF

V: TRBV20-1
J: TRBJ2-3
size: few
D: TRBD2
DNA: TGCAGTGCGATGACTAGCGCGCGATCCACAGATACGCAGTATTTT
CDR3: CSAMTSARSTDTQYF

V: TRBV6-5
J: TRBJ1-4
size: -
D: -
DNA: TGTGCCAGCAGTTACTCTCAGGGGCAGGAAAAACTGTTTTTT
CDR3: CASSYSQGQEKLFF

V: TRBV27
J: TRBJ1-3
size: -
D: -
DNA: TGTGCCAGCAGTTTATCTGGGGGGCCGGGAACTGGAAACACCATATATTTT
CDR3: CASSLSGGPGTGNTIYF

V: TRBV30
J: TRBJ1-1
size: -
D: -
DNA: TGTGCCTGGAGTGTAAAGGGGGTTGGCACTGAAGCTTTCTTT
CDR3: CAWSVKGVGTEAFF

V: TRBV7-2
J: TRBJ1-2
size: -
D: -
DNA: TGTGCCAGCAGCTCAGAACCCGGGAAGACTCGGGGCTACACCTTC
CDR3: CASSSEPGKTRGYTF

V: TRBV5-1
J: TRBJ2-7
size: -
D: -
DNA: TGCGCCAGCAGCTTGACAGACTCCTACGAGCAGTACTTC
CDR3: CASSLTDSYEQYF

V: TRBV19
J: TRBJ1-2
size: few
D: -
DNA: TGTGCCAGTAGTCCGGGACGTAGTAACTATGGCTACACCTTC
CDR3: CASSPGRSNYGYTF

V: TRBV20-1
J: TRBJ1-5
size: few
D: TRBD1
DNA: TGCAGTGCTAGAGCCAGGGGCGGGACAGGGGTCGTATACAATCAGCCCCAGCATTTT
CDR3: CSARARGGTGVVYNQPQHF

V: TRBV6-1
J: TRBJ1-1
size: few
D: -
DNA: TGTGCCAGCAGTGACGTCAGAAAGAACACTGAAGCTTTCTTT
CDR3: CASSDVRKNTEAFF

V: TRBV28
J: TRBJ1-1
size: few
D: -
DNA: TGTGCCAGCAGTAAGACCCCGGTGCAGGGGACTGAAGCTTTCTTT
CDR3: CASSKTPVQGTEAFF

V: TRBV5-1
J: TRBJ2-3
size: -
D: TRBD1
DNA: TGCGCCAGCAGCTTGAGGCACAGGGGGGGCACAGATACGCAGTATTTT
CDR3: CASSLRHRGGTDTQYF

V: TRBV20-1
J: TRBJ1-5
size: few
D: TRBD1
DNA: TGCAGTGCTAGAGATCCGGGCAGGGGGCTGGGTCAGCCCCAGCATTTT
CDR3: CSARDPGRGLGQPQHF

V: TRBV19
J: TRBJ2-2
size: -
D: -
DNA: TGTGCCAGTAGTATTCCACTCGGGACCGGGGAGCTGTTTTTT
CDR3: CASSIPLGTGELFF

V: TRBV7-8
J: TRBJ1-2
size: few
D: TRBD1
DNA: TGTGCCAGCAGCCGGAGGACAGGGGCGGGGGACGGCTACACCTTC
CDR3: CASSRRTGAGDGYTF

V: TRBV29-1
J: TRBJ1-1
size: -
D: TRBD1
DNA: TGCAGCGTCCCGGACAGGGCGCGCTTTGAAGCTTTCTTT
CDR3: CSVPDRARFEAFF

V: TRBV4-3
J: TRBJ2-1
size: -
D: -
DNA: TGCGCCAGCAGCCAAGATCGGGACCTTAGCCAGGATGAGCAGTTCTTC
CDR3: CASSQDRDLSQDEQFF

V: TRBV27
J: TRBJ2-1
size: few
D: -
DNA: TGTGCCAGCAGTTTAGCGGCGAGCTCCTACAATGAGCAGTTCTTC
CDR3: CASSLAASSYNEQFF

V: TRBV6-1
J: TRBJ1-5
size: -
D: -
DNA: TGTGCCAGCAGCCGAAATGGAGGGGAGGGCTATAGCAATCAGCCCCAGCATTTT
CDR3: CASSRNGGEGYSNQPQHF

V: TRBV27
J: TRBJ1-2
size: large
D: -
DNA: TGTGCCAGCAGTTTGGGACCGGCCTACAGCTATGGCTACACCTTC
CDR3: CASSLGPAYSYGYTF

V: TRBV5-4
J: TRBJ2-3
size: -
D: -
DNA: TGTGCCAGCAGCTTAATCGACGATACGCAGTATTTT
CDR3: CASSLIDDTQYF

V: TRBV5-6
J: TRBJ1-2
size: -
D: -
DNA: TGTGCCAGCAGCCCGGGGGAGGAGTATGGCTACACCTTC
CDR3: CASSPGEEYGYTF

V: TRBV12-3/TRBV12-4
J: TRBJ1-1
size: once
D: -
DNA: TGTGCCAGCAGGGTCGCTACGAACACTGAAGCTTTCTTT
CDR3: CASRVATNTEAFF

V: TRBV20-1
J: TRBJ1-1
size: few
D: -
DNA: TGCAGTGCACCCGACAGCAAAGTGAACACTGAAGCTTTCTTT
CDR3: CSAPDSKVNTEAFF